The rows below give T cell receptor beta chains drawn from one sample of a study of T cells after yellow fever vaccination. TCRdb reprocessed the 5' RACE reads via MiXCR and lists one record per CDR3 protein. This table has over 200,000 distinct CDR3 sequences, 6.5% to 7.5% appearing once. The source material was CD4+ T cells sorted from PBMCs, sampled on the day of the yellow fever booster vaccination. These receptors came from a man aged 30 to 39 who received the YFV17D yellow fever vaccine. The CDR3 runs from the conserved cysteine through the conserved F or W. Each record gives: clone size, V gene, J gene, D gene, CDR3 DNA, CDR3 protein. A D gene is named only where the DNA matches it firmly. Only part of the rows carry a size: once, few, many, or a class if the clone is expanded.

few	TRBV7-8	TRBJ2-7	.	TGTGCCAGCAGTCGACCCACTAGTAGCGAGCAGTACTTC	CASSRPTSSEQYF
many	TRBV3-1	TRBJ2-4	TRBD1	TGTGCCAGCGGGACCTCCGGAACCAGGGGGAACATTCAGTACTTC	CASGTSGTRGNIQYF
few	TRBV6-2/TRBV6-3	TRBJ2-3	.	TGTGCCAGCAGGACTATAGCGACAGATACGCAGTATTTT	CASRTIATDTQYF
.	TRBV6-2/TRBV6-3	TRBJ1-6	TRBD1	TGTGCCAGCAGCCTCGGACAGGGAACGGCCCCCCTCCACTTT	CASSLGQGTAPLHF
few	TRBV11-3	TRBJ2-7	.	TGTGCCAGCAGCATCGCAGGGGACTACGAGCAGTACTTC	CASSIAGDYEQYF
few	TRBV14	TRBJ1-1	.	TGTGCCAGCAGCCAAGTTAAGAGTAGAATGAACACTGAAGCTTTCTTT	CASSQVKSRMNTEAFF
.	TRBV5-1	TRBJ1-1	.	TGCGCCAGCAGCTCTGAATCAGGGACGGGGAACACTGAAGCTTTCTTT	CASSSESGTGNTEAFF
.	TRBV2	TRBJ2-2	.	TGTGCCAGCCTCCACGTCGGGGGCAGGCTCGGGGAGCTGTTTTTT	CASLHVGGRLGELFF
many	TRBV7-2	TRBJ2-7	TRBD2	TGTGCCAGCAGCTTGGAGCGGGAGCCCCTCGAGCAGTACTTC	CASSLEREPLEQYF
few	TRBV4-3	TRBJ2-1	TRBD2	TGCGCCAGCAGTTTTAGGGGGCGGGAGGGAGGTGAGCAGTTCTTC	CASSFRGREGGEQFF
few	TRBV12-3/TRBV12-4	TRBJ2-7	TRBD1	TGTGCCAGCAGAGCCGGACAGGGGGCTTACGAGCAGTACTTC	CASRAGQGAYEQYF
few	TRBV6-4	TRBJ2-7	.	TGTGCCAGCACCACGCGGGACAGGGCCGTTTCTAGCGGGATGGGCGAGCAGTACTTC	CASTTRDRAVSSGMGEQYF
few	TRBV5-5	TRBJ2-7	.	TGTGCCAGCAGCCAAGGACTGTTGAGCTCCTACGAGCAGTACTTC	CASSQGLLSSYEQYF
few	TRBV29-1	TRBJ2-5	.	TGCAGCGTTAGGGGGGGGGCACAAGAGACCCAGTACTTC	CSVRGGAQETQYF
many	TRBV10-3	TRBJ2-1	.	TGTGCCATCAGTGAGACCACGGGACTCCAGAATGAGCAGTTCTTC	CAISETTGLQNEQFF
many	TRBV7-2	TRBJ2-7	.	TGTGCCAGCAGCTTGGACCGTTACTCCTACGAGCAGTACTTC	CASSLDRYSYEQYF
few	TRBV20-1	TRBJ2-7	.	TGCAGTGCTAGCCGTCAGAGTCGGGGCTACGAGCAGTACTTC	CSASRQSRGYEQYF
few	TRBV12-3/TRBV12-4	TRBJ1-2	.	TGTGCCAGCAGTTTAGCGACCTATGGCTACACCTTC	CASSLATYGYTF
few	TRBV7-2	TRBJ2-5	.	TGTGCCAGCAGCCTCACGACAGGCCCCCGGGAGACCCAGTACTTC	CASSLTTGPRETQYF
.	TRBV9	TRBJ2-1	.	TGTGCCAGCAGCGAAACTAGAAATGAGCAGTTCTTC	CASSETRNEQFF
few	TRBV6-2/TRBV6-3	TRBJ1-4	.	TGTGCCAGCAGTTACGGACCGAAACAAACGACAGAAAAACTGTTTTTT	CASSYGPKQTTEKLFF
few	TRBV7-8	TRBJ2-1	.	TGTGCCAGCAGCACCGGGAGTTGGGAGCAGTTCTTC	CASSTGSWEQFF
many	TRBV20-1	TRBJ2-2	.	TGCAGTGCTAATTCCCTTATGGCCGGGGAGCTGTTTTTT	CSANSLMAGELFF
many	TRBV7-8	TRBJ2-1	.	TGTGCCAGCAGCTTTAGGGGTGGGGAAATACAATTCTTC	CASSFRGGEIQFF
many	TRBV20-1	TRBJ2-7	TRBD1	TGCAGTGCTGCCGGGACAGGAGATCCCTACGAGCAGTACTTC	CSAAGTGDPYEQYF
few	TRBV27	TRBJ2-2	TRBD2	TGTGCCAGCTGGGCTAGGGGGCGGGAGGGACTCCTCACCGGGGAGCTGTTTTTT	CASWARGREGLLTGELFF
.	TRBV20-1	TRBJ1-1	.	TGCAGTGCCGCCGCAGGGGAAAGAGCTTTCTTT	CSAAAGERAFF
many	TRBV6-1	TRBJ2-1	.	TGTGCCAGCCGGCCGGGGTTAAACAATGAGCAGTTCTTC	CASRPGLNNEQFF
many	TRBV5-1	TRBJ1-1	TRBD1	TGCGCCAGCAGCTTGGGACAGGGGCTAACTGAAGCTTTCTTT	CASSLGQGLTEAFF
few	TRBV5-1	TRBJ2-5	.	TGCGCCAGCAGCTTGGTGCCGCGGCAGTACCAAGAGACCCAGTACTTC	CASSLVPRQYQETQYF